The present T cell receptor (beta chain) was sequenced within a study of graft-versus-host responses after intestinal transplantation. On the study more broadly: Each transplant was multivisceral, liver-intestinal, or isolated intestinal. Recipients uniformly received anti-thymocyte globulin induction, followed by tacrolimus and steroids for 2 to 4 years.

V lost 3 bases, J lost 0 bases, and 5 bases lay in between. Looked up from germline, CDR1 is SGHVS and CDR2 is FQNEAQ. The CDR3 runs 14 residues. A word on this clone: Its specificity is unknown.

Profiling relied on immunoSEQ multiplex PCR, and the TCRdb table lists in-frame clones only, not all of them. The table lists about 100,000 clones, roughly 87% of them singletons, with around 1% in the top ten. Here the sequenced sample was unstimulated CD4+ T cells sorted from spleen or lymph node cells, taken before transplant. The TCR sequence derives from a human donor who was the organ donor for an intestinal transplant. The chain combines TRBV7-8 with TRBJ1-4; D unresolved. CDR3 DNA sequence: TGTGCCAGCAGCTTGAGTGCAACTAATGAAAAACTGTTTTTT. Translated: CASSLSATNEKLFF.